This T cell receptor (beta chain) originates from a study of tumor and adjacent non-tumor tissue in lung cancer. TCRbeta libraries were built with three rounds of nested PCR, modified from ARM-PCR. MiXCR, run by TCRdb on the multiplex PCR reads, gives a single entry per CDR3 protein. The sample yields fewer than 90,000 distinct CDR3 sequences, more than 75% seen once. RNA was extracted from bulk tissue without any cell sorting. This non-tumor lung sample came from over 3 cm beyond the tumor edge. The CDR3 covers 15 residues. The germline V gene has CDR1 SQVTM and CDR2 ANQGSEA. Sequenced sample: distant non-tumor lung tissue. The sequence was collected from a woman between 45 and 65 years old with non-small cell lung cancer. The chain combines TRBV29-1 with TRBJ2-1; 11 bases fit TRBD2. The CDR3: CSDEPSGRTYNEQFF. The CDR3, as DNA: TGCAGTGATGAGCCTAGCGGGAGGACCTACAATGAGCAGTTCTTC.